Shown below are 10 T cell receptor beta chains from a single sample sequenced in a study of T cells after yellow fever vaccination (dated by TCRdb to between 2017 and 2020). Sample treatment or condition, as interpreted from the label and publication: live attenuated yellow fever vaccine strain. Libraries came from 5' RACE. TCRdb records Illumina NovaSeq 6000 as the sequencer. TCRdb redid the processing of the public reads, applying fastp at Q25 and MiXCR, and retained in-frame beta chains. CDR3 protein sequences are deduplicated, and each keeps its most common genes and DNA. The sample yields 300,000 to 350,000 distinct CDR3 sequences; 3.5% to 5% were counted once. The ten largest clones capture 15% to 20% of the sample. Here the sequenced sample was PBMCs, taken 15 days after the yellow fever booster vaccination. The receptors shown here come from a man between 18 and 29 years old who received the YFV17D yellow fever vaccine.

This clonotype was recorded many times. The V gene is TRBV7-3, the J gene TRBJ2-2; D not resolved. V lost 7 bases and J 0 bases, leaving 9 bases between the germline ends. Germline V gene sequence: CDR1 SGHTA, CDR2 FQGTGA. The CDR3 loop spans 14 amino acids. CDR3 sequence: CASTRSSNTGELFF. In DNA form, the CDR3 reads TGTGCCAGCACCCGAAGCTCGAACACCGGGGAGCTGTTTTTT.

The rearrangement uses TRBV4-2 and TRBJ1-5, with D perhaps TRBD1 (5 bases). The V end was cut by 0 bases, the J end by 5 bases, with 11 bases between. The germline gives CDR1 LGHNA, CDR2 YNFKEQ. The CDR3 covers 15 residues. The CDR3 protein is CASSQDLGVHQPQHF. In DNA form, the CDR3 reads TGTGCCAGCAGCCAAGATCTGGGGGTGCATCAGCCCCAGCATTTT.

This clonotype was found many times. The genes are TRBV24-1 and TRBJ2-1, with D perhaps matching TRBD2 (5 bases). Trimming stripped 4 bases from V and 8 bases from J, with 17 bases between. CDR1 and CDR2 from the germline V gene are KGHDR and SFDVKD. The CDR3 runs 15 residues. The chain's CDR3 is CATSDPSGPDDEQFF. In DNA form, the CDR3 reads TGTGCCACCAGTGACCCCAGCGGTCCCGACGATGAGCAGTTCTTC.

This clonotype has a count of ten or more. This chain joins TRBV4-1 and TRBJ2-3; the match to TRBD1 covers 7 bases. The CDR3 is made up of 19 amino acids. The V gene end was trimmed by 4 bases and the J gene end by 9 bases; junction bases not matched to a gene: 25. Germline V lookup: CDR1 MGHRA, CDR2 YSYEKL. Here the CDR3 DNA reads TGCGCCAGCAGCCCGTCATACCTCCGTAAGGGGGCTACGGTGTACACGCAGTATTTT. It is translated as CASSPSYLRKGATVYTQYF.

In this sample, this clonotype turned up many times. The V call is TRBV6-5, the J call TRBJ2-5; the D is unclear. The germline V and J ends were trimmed by 5 bases and 0 bases, with 13 bases remaining between them. This CDR3 region has 15 residues. The germline gives CDR1 MNHEY, CDR2 SVGAGI. The DNA of the CDR3 is TGTGCCAGCAGTAACCGGTGGGAACACCAAGAGACCCAGTACTTC. Its protein product is CASSNRWEHQETQYF.

This clonotype was picked up many times. V is TRBV6-5 and J is TRBJ2-1; D might be TRBD2 (5 bases). This CDR3 has 16 residues. CDR1 is MNHEY, CDR2 SVGAGI, per germline. Trimming took 8 bases from V and 0 from J, leaving 17 bases between them. The chain's CDR3 is CASRGRAVSSYNEQFF. The CDR3 nucleotides read TGTGCCAGCCGGGGAAGGGCCGTTAGCTCCTACAATGAGCAGTTCTTC.

This clonotype came up many times. V is TRBV10-3 and J is TRBJ1-1; 7 bases are a match to TRBD1. The CDR3 runs to 16 residues. Germline V gives CDR1 ENHRY, CDR2 SYGVKD. J gave up 4 bases and V 2 bases, and 10 bases lay outside the gene matches. The CDR3 nucleotides read TGTGCCATCAGTGAGCGGCAACAGGGGTATGGCACTGAAGCTTTCTTT. Amino acids: CAISERQQGYGTEAFF.

This clonotype was detected only a few times. This chain joins TRBV4-3 and TRBJ2-2; the D gene is possibly TRBD2 (7 bases). CDR1 is LGHNA and CDR2 is YSLEER in the germline V gene. Deletions cut 5 bases from V and 4 bases from J, with 14 bases between. CDR3 length equals 15 residues. CDR3 DNA sequence: TGCGCCAGCAGCGCCCGGGGGGCGGGCACCGGGGAGCTGTTTTTT. It specifies CASSARGAGTGELFF.

This clonotype was counted a few times. The V call is TRBV20-1, the J call TRBJ2-5; 10 nucleotides match TRBD2. Germline CDR1 reads DFQATT; CDR2 reads SNEGSKA (reference sequence). The V segment lost 3 bases and the J segment 3 bases; nucleotides outside the gene matches: 7. CDR3 length equals 15 residues. The CDR3 sequence: CSARFSGGAEETQYF. The DNA for the CDR3 is TGCAGTGCTAGGTTCAGCGGGGGGGCGGAAGAGACCCAGTACTTC.

This clonotype was picked up many times. The chain uses TRBV5-1 and TRBJ2-3; TRBD2 matches at 11 bases. CDR3 length equals 16 residues. Germline CDR1 reads SGHRS; CDR2 reads YFSETQ. The junction had 4 bases not matched to a gene; V was cut back by 3 bases and J by 1 base. The DNA for the CDR3 is TGCGCCAGCAGCTACAGGGGACTAGCGGGCACAGATACGCAGTATTTT. As protein: CASSYRGLAGTDTQYF.